A selection of T cell receptor beta chains follows, all from one sample in a study of response to subunit inactivated influenza vaccine. TCRdb fed the RT-PCR reads into MiXCR, producing one record per CDR3 protein. The sample lists 280,000 or so distinct CDR3 sequences, about a fifth occurring once. This specimen was PBMCs from blood, taken approximately 22 months after vaccination. These receptor sequences come from a man between 45 and 75 years old who received an inactivated influenza vaccine. Both conserved end residues are part of each CDR3. A row's size may be missing; if present it is once, few, many or a size class.

cdr3_aa	v_call	j_call	clone_size	cdr3_length
CASSLRDSYEQYF	TRBV5-1	TRBJ2-7	many	13
CSAPPREGGEKLFF	TRBV20-1	TRBJ1-4	few	14
CASSDQGVWNEQFF	TRBV2	TRBJ2-1	-	14
CASSYSKTLSYGYTF	TRBV6-5	TRBJ1-2	many	15
CSARDYRTDTQYF	TRBV20-1	TRBJ2-3	few	13
CASSPNTGTGSWGYTF	TRBV18	TRBJ1-2	-	16
CASSPIAGGNNNEQFF	TRBV4-1	TRBJ2-1	-	16
CASSPGARDYGYTF	TRBV7-2	TRBJ1-2	few	14
CSAQEVTGAGYTF	TRBV29-1	TRBJ1-2	many	13
CSGTSGTYEQYF	TRBV20-1	TRBJ2-7	-	12
CASSFKGASNQPQHF	TRBV12-3/TRBV12-4	TRBJ1-5	few	15
CSVDSPGGLEQYF	TRBV29-1	TRBJ2-7	-	13
CATRQTGTGSHEQFF	TRBV12-3/TRBV12-4	TRBJ2-1	-	15
CASSPPGSYNEQFF	TRBV7-2	TRBJ2-1	-	14
CASSPQVDNEQFF	TRBV18	TRBJ2-1	once	13
CASSSRDRGFEKLFF	TRBV7-9	TRBJ1-4	many	15
CASSPTGGRNTGELFF	TRBV12-3/TRBV12-4	TRBJ2-2	-	16
CASSFDRGKREAFF	TRBV7-9	TRBJ1-1	-	14
CASRAGGGNYGYTF	TRBV28	TRBJ1-2	-	14
CASSTDRGWGGYTF	TRBV5-1	TRBJ1-2	many	14
CASSQGWPANTGELFF	TRBV4-3	TRBJ2-2	many	16
CSAPIDRGVAKNIQYF	TRBV20-1	TRBJ2-4	few	16
CASSDPGTGSGELFF	TRBV28	TRBJ2-2	-	15
CASSYSNREGNNQPQHF	TRBV6-2/TRBV6-3	TRBJ1-5	few	17
CASSYRQGPHEQYF	TRBV5-1	TRBJ2-7	once	14
CASSLGTAGFHEQFF	TRBV5-1	TRBJ2-1	few	15
CASSLVIGSSYNEQFF	TRBV5-6	TRBJ2-1	-	16